The subject of this entry is one TCR beta chain. Authors' analysis steps: Reference gene primer amplification yielded estimated nucleated cell counts. The method was immunoSEQ multiplex PCR; TCRdb's version includes in-frame clones alone and lacks a portion of them. For V, J and clone size, that table is used; D and trimming come from the DNA. This sample yields approximately 180,000 clones, of which approximately 73% are seen a single time; about 15% belongs to the top ten. The sample belongs to a study of blood T cell repertoires in COVID-19. Overall study context: T cells, B-cell-depleted T cells, or PBMCs supplied cDNA or gDNA.

The participants were between roughly 18 and 100 years old and came from some 23 US areas. In assigning cohorts, the study relied on participant-reported clinical history. The ends were cut back, 3 bases at V and 6 bases at J, with 18 bases in the middle. The CDR3 runs 15 residues. The germline V gene encodes CDR1 SGHRS and CDR2 YFSETQ. This chain uses TRBV5-1 with TRBJ1-1; possibly TRBD1 for D (5 bases). This TCR was recovered from a woman in her fifties or sixties with acute COVID-19. The sequenced material came from PBMCs or T cells enriched from blood (not recorded which). CDR3 sequence: CASSSGGARGSEAFF. CDR3 DNA sequence: TGCGCCAGCAGCTCGGGTGGGGCGAGAGGATCTGAAGCTTTCTTT.